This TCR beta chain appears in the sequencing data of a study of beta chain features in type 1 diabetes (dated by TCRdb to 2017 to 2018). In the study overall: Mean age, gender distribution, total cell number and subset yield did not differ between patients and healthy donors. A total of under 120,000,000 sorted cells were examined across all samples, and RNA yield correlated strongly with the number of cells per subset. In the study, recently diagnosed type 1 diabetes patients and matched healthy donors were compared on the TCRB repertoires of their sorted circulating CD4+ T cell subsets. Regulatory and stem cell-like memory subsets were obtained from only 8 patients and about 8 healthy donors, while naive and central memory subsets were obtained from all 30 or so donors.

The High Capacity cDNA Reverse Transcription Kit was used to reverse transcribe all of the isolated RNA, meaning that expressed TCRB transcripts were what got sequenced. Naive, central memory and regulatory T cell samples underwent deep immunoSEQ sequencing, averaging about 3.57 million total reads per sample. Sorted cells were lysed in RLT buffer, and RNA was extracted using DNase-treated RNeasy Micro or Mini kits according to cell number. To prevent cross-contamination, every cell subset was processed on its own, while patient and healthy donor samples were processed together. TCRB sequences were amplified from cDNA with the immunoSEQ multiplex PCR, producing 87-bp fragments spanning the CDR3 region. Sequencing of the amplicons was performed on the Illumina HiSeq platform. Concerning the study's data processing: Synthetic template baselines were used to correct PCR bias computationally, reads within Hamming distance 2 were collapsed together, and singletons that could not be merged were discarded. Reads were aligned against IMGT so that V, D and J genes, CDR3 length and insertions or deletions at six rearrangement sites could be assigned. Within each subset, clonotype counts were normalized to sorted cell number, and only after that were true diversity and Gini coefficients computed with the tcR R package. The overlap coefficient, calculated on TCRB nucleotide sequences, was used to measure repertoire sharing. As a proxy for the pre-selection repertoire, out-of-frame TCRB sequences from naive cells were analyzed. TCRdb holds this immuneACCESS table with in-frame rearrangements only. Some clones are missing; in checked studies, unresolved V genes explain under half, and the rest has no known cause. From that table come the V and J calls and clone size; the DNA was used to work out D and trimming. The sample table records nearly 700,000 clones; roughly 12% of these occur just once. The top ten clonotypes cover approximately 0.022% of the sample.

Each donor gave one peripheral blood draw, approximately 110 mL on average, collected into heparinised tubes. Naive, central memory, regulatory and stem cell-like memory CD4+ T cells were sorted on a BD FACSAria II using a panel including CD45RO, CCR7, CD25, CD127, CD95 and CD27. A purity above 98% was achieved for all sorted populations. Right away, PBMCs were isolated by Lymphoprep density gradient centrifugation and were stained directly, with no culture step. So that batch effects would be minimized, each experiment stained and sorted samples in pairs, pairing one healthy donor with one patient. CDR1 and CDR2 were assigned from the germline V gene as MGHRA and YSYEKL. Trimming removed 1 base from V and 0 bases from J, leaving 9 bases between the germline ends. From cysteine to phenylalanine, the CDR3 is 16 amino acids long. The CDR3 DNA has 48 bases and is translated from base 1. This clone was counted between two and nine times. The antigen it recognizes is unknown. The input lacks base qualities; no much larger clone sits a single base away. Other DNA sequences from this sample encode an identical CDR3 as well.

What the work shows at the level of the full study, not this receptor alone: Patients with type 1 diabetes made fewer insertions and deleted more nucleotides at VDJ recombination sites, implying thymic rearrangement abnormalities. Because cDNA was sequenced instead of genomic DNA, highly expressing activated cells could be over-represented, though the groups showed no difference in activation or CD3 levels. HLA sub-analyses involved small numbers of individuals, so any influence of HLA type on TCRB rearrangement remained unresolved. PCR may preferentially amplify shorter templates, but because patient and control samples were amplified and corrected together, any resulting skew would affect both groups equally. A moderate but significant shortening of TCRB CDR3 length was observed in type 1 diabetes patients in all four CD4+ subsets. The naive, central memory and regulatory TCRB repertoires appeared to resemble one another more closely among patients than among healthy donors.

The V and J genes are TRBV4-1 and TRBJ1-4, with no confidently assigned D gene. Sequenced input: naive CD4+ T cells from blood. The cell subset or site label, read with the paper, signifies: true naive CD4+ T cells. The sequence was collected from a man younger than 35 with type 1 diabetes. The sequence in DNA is TGCGCCAGCAGCCAAGGGCCCCTTGCAACTAATGAAAAACTGTTTTTT. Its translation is CASSQGPLATNEKLFF.